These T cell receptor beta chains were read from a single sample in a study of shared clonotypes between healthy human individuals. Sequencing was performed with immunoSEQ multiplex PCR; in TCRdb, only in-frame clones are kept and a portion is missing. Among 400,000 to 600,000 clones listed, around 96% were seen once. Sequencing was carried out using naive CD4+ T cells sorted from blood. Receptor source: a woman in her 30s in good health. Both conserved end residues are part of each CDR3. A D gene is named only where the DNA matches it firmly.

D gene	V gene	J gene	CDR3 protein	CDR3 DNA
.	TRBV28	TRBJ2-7	CSTSPGQTYEQYF	TGTTCAACCTCTCCGGGACAAACCTACGAGCAGTACTTC
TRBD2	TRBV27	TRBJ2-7	CASRTKWTRTGGIEQYF	TGTGCCAGCAGAACGAAGTGGACTAGAACGGGAGGTATCGAGCAGTACTTC
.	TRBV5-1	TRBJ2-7	CASSRSEGTYEQYF	TGCGCCAGCAGCCGATCGGAGGGTACCTACGAGCAGTACTTC
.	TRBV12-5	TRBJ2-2	CASGLRLDENFPGELFF	TGTGCTAGTGGTTTGCGGCTCGACGAGAATTTCCCCGGGGAGCTGTTTTTT
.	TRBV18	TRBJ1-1	CASSPTGLQNTEAFF	TGTGCCAGCTCACCCACGGGACTCCAGAACACTGAAGCTTTCTTT
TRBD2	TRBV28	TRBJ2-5	CASRTSGRARETQYF	TGTGCCAGCAGGACTAGCGGGAGGGCCAGAGAGACCCAGTACTTC
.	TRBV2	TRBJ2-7	CASSEIFVQYF	TGTGCCAGCAGTGAGATTTTCGTCCAGTACTTC
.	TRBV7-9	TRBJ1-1	CASSLEEGHTEAFF	TGTGCCAGCAGCTTAGAGGAGGGTCACACTGAAGCTTTCTTT
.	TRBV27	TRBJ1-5	CASSLVGNQPQHF	TGTGCCAGCAGTTTGGTTGGGAATCAGCCCCAGCATTTT
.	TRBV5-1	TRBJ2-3	CASSLVGKAADTQYF	TGCGCCAGCAGCTTGGTCGGGAAAGCGGCAGATACGCAGTATTTT
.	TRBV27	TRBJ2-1	CASSLSSLRWGKTFLGSPYNEQFF	TGTGCCAGCAGTTTATCATCTCTCCGTTGGGGAAAGACCTTCCTAGGATCTCCTTACAATGAGCAGTTCTTC
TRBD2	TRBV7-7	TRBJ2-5	CASSPSGRGETQYF	TGTGCCAGCAGCCCGAGCGGGAGAGGGGAGACCCAGTACTTC
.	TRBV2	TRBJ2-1	CASSVDTGSYNEQFF	TGTGCCAGCAGTGTAGACACCGGCTCCTACAATGAGCAGTTCTTC
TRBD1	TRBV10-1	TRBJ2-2	CASSDGGTGWIAGELFF	TGCGCCAGCAGTGATGGTGGGACAGGGTGGATTGCCGGGGAGCTGTTTTTT
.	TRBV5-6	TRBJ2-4	CASSFGAPEGQYF	TGTGCCAGCAGCTTCGGCGCGCCAGAGGGCCAGTACTTC